Listed here are 26 T cell receptor beta chains from one sample, sequenced in a study of T cells of healthy individuals. MiXCR, applied by TCRdb to the 5' RACE reads, yields one record per CDR3 protein. This table holds 95,000 to 100,000 distinct CDR3 sequences, 17% found once. The source is a human donor in good health.

This clonotype was recorded at least ten times. The V and J genes are TRBV6-1 and TRBJ1-4; 7 nucleotides align to TRBD1. The germline V gene has CDR1 MNHNS and CDR2 SASEGT. The trim removed 11 bases at V and 3 bases at J, leaving 6 bases unmatched. CDR3 length equals 13 residues. As DNA, the CDR3 is TGTGCCGGGCGGGGACAGCCTAATGAAAAACTGTTTTTT. This codes for CAGRGQPNEKLFF.

This clonotype appeared a few times. The genes are TRBV28 and TRBJ2-5; TRBD2 matches 8 bases. There are 16 residues in the CDR3. The V and J ends lost 8 bases and 6 bases, in that order; junction bases with no gene match: 17. CDR1 is MDHEN and CDR2 is SYDVKM in the germline V gene. The CDR3 here is CASVGEGLAGWKTQYF. CDR3 DNA: TGTGCCAGCGTCGGGGAAGGACTAGCCGGTTGGAAGACCCAGTACTTC.

DNA of the CDR3: TGTGCCAGCAGTACAATTGGCGAGAACACCATATATTTT. Translating it yields CASSTIGENTIYF. The rearrangement joins TRBV6-6 to TRBJ1-3; no definite D call. Trimming pared 5 bases from V and 7 bases from J, leaving 12 bases between. The CDR3 loop spans 13 amino acids. From germline, CDR1 is MNHNY and CDR2 SVGAGI (reference sequence).

This clonotype was recorded many times. The V call is TRBV29-1, the J call TRBJ2-7; no clear D gene. The CDR3 is 11 residues long. CDR1 is SQVTM, CDR2 ANQGSEA, per germline. Between the trimmed V and J ends, which lost 6 bases and 0 bases, there was a span of 6 bases. CDR3 in amino acids: CSVGYSYEQYF. The CDR3 nucleotides are TGCAGCGTCGGATACTCCTACGAGCAGTACTTC.

This clonotype was observed a handful of times. V and J are TRBV7-3 and TRBJ2-3; 10 bases map to TRBD2. The CDR3 has 19 residues. Trimming took 3 bases from V and 6 from J; bases not matched to a gene: 18. From germline, CDR1 is SGHTA and CDR2 FQGTGA. The CDR3 sequence: CASSFSSRTSGSPWDTQYF. In DNA, the CDR3 is TGTGCCAGCAGCTTTTCCTCCAGGACTAGCGGCTCACCTTGGGATACGCAGTATTTT.

V and J are TRBV6-5 and TRBJ1-5; D may be TRBD1 (6 bases). The V gene's germline CDR1 is MNHEY and CDR2 SVGAGI. The ends were cut back, 0 bases at V and 7 bases at J, with 13 bases in the middle. This CDR3 region has 15 residues. DNA of the CDR3: TGTGCCAGCAGTTACTCGATACAGGGCGACCAGCCCCAGCATTTT. This translates into CASSYSIQGDQPQHF.

This clonotype was detected only once. V is TRBV6-5 and J is TRBJ1-6, with unresolved D. Per germline, CDR1 MNHEY and CDR2 SVGAGI. This CDR3 has 13 amino acids. The germline V and J ends were trimmed by 2 bases and 10 bases, with 9 bases remaining between them. In DNA form, the CDR3 reads TGTGCCAGCAGTTACAGATTCGGGTCACCCCTCCACTTT. This translates into CASSYRFGSPLHF.

This clonotype has more than one count but fewer than ten. The chain uses TRBV3-1 and TRBJ2-5, with 10 bases aligning to TRBD2. V gave up 4 bases and J gave up 10 bases; unmatched junction bases: 18. The CDR3 covers 17 residues. CDR1 is LGHDT and CDR2 is YNNKEL in the germline V gene (reference sequence). CDR3 in DNA: TGTGCCAGCAGCCCTCCGAGGCTAGCGGGGGTAATCATCGACCAGTACTTC. Amino acids: CASSPPRLAGVIIDQYF.

This clonotype has only a few counts. This chain uses TRBV28 with TRBJ2-7; tentative D call: TRBD1 (6 bases). The CDR3 totals 10 residues. Germline values: CDR1 MDHEN, CDR2 SYDVKM. The V gene lost 7 bases and the J gene lost 7 bases, with 8 bases spanning the gap. CDR3 amino acids: CASKGDEQYF. DNA for the CDR3: TGTGCCAGCAAGGGGGATGAGCAGTACTTC.

This clonotype was found a few times. J is TRBJ1-1 and V is TRBV7-2; 12 positions agree with TRBD1. The CDR3 has 16 amino acids. CDR1 and CDR2 (germline): SGHTA, FQGNSA. V trimming: 5 bases; J trimming: 1 base; junction bases outside the gene matches: 5. The CDR3: CASSLGQGAGNTEAFF. CDR3 sequence (DNA): TGTGCCAGCAGCCTGGGACAGGGGGCCGGGAACACTGAAGCTTTCTTT.

This clonotype has just a few counts. The chain recombines TRBV27 with TRBJ2-1, with 7 bases fitting TRBD2. This CDR3 region has 13 residues. V lost 5 bases and J lost 10; bases outside the gene matches: 8. The germline gives CDR1 MNHEY, CDR2 SMNVEV (reference sequence). The DNA for the CDR3 is TGTGCCAGCAGTCCCGGGAGGAGGTACGAGCAGTTCTTC. Translating gives CASSPGRRYEQFF.

This clonotype was picked up a small number of times. The V call is TRBV10-3, the J call TRBJ2-3; 13 positions match TRBD2. The CDR3 totals 15 residues. Germline loops: CDR1 ENHRY, CDR2 SYGVKD. Trimming removed 10 bases from V and 6 bases from J; junction bases left unmatched: 10. The CDR3 DNA follows: TGTGCCACCAAAAGACTAGCGGGAGGTTTGGATACGCAGTATTTT. Its translation: CATKRLAGGLDTQYF.

The chain is built from TRBV7-2 and TRBJ2-3; the match to TRBD1 covers 7 bases. The CDR3 runs to 17 residues. The junction had 16 bases not matched to a gene; V was cut back by 5 bases and J by 5 bases. The germline gives CDR1 SGHTA, CDR2 FQGNSA. The CDR3 bases are TGTGCCAGCAGCAAGCTTGGGACAGCCTCTCTCGGAGATACGCAGTATTTT. Translated: CASSKLGTASLGDTQYF.

This clonotype appeared many times. The chain combines TRBV20-1 with TRBJ2-5; D not certain. Germline V gives CDR1 DFQATT, CDR2 SNEGSKA (reference sequence). The V gene lost 1 base and the J gene lost 5 bases, with 11 bases spanning the gap. The CDR3 sequence is 13 residues long. The CDR3 protein is CSARVEPVETQYF. Written as DNA, the CDR3 is TGCAGTGCTAGAGTGGAGCCAGTGGAGACCCAGTACTTC.

V gene TRBV4-3 combines with J gene TRBJ2-2; unclear D gene. Trimming pared 0 bases from V and 1 base from J, leaving 6 bases between. The CDR3 totals 15 residues. CDR1 LGHNA and CDR2 YSLEER come from the germline V gene. DNA for the CDR3: TGCGCCAGCAGCCAAGAGACTTGGAACACCGGGGAGCTGTTTTTT. This codes for CASSQETWNTGELFF.

This clonotype was seen only a few times. This chain joins TRBV24-1 and TRBJ2-7; no definite D call. Germline V gene sequence: CDR1 KGHDR, CDR2 SFDVKD. Trimming cost V 10 bases and J 4 bases, with 31 bases left between them. The CDR3 runs 18 residues. The CDR3 DNA reads as TGTGCCACGTGGGCTCCCGATCGATACATCCACCTTTGGTACGAGCAGTACTTC. The encoded protein is CATWAPDRYIHLWYEQYF.

The chain couples TRBV6-2 or TRBV6-3 to TRBJ2-5, with TRBD2 identical over 9 bases. J was trimmed by 4 bases and V by 6 bases; bases with no gene match: 6. CDR3 length: 14 amino acids. Germline CDR1 and CDR2: MNHEY and SVGEGT. The CDR3 reads CASRSAGGGETQYF. The CDR3 DNA reads as TGTGCCAGCAGGTCAGCGGGAGGCGGAGAGACCCAGTACTTC.

This chain uses TRBV2 with TRBJ2-4, with 11 positions matching TRBD2. Germline V gives CDR1 SNHLY, CDR2 FYNNEI. V shed 4 bases and J 4 bases; nucleotides not matched to a gene: 9. The CDR3 extends over 17 amino acids. CDR3 region: CASSARVAGGNKNIQYF. CDR3 bases: TGTGCCAGCAGTGCCCGGGTAGCGGGGGGGAATAAAAACATTCAGTACTTC.

This rearrangement joins TRBV27 to TRBJ1-1, with 9 nucleotides matching TRBD1. The CDR3 totals 13 residues. Trimming cost V 5 bases and J 11 bases; bases outside gene matches: 9. Germline V CDR1 and CDR2: MNHEY, SMNVEV (reference sequence). The CDR3 nucleotides read TGTGCCAGCAGTCCCCGGGACAGGGCTGGGGCTTTCTTT. Encoded protein: CASSPRDRAGAFF.

A few counts support this clonotype. The rearrangement links TRBV2 to TRBJ1-5, with 7 bases matching TRBD1. Germline V gives CDR1 SNHLY, CDR2 FYNNEI. Losses at the gene ends were 6 bases for V and 6 bases for J; bases not matched to a gene: 5. This CDR3 spans 13 amino acids. The CDR3 DNA reads as TGTGCCAGCAGCGTAGGGGGCGGTCAGCCCCAGCATTTT. Its translation is CASSVGGGQPQHF.

The V gene is TRBV2, the J gene TRBJ2-1, with 7 bases fitting TRBD2. The CDR3 runs to 15 residues. V lost 7 bases and J lost 10; bases outside the gene matches: 16. Germline V CDR1 and CDR2: SNHLY, FYNNEI. The CDR3 spells CASTLNSGRGGEQFF. CDR3 bases: TGTGCCAGCACCCTAAATAGCGGGCGCGGAGGCGAGCAGTTCTTC.

A few counts support this clonotype. V gene TRBV6-4 combines with J gene TRBJ1-4, with D perhaps matching TRBD1 (6 bases). This CDR3 spans 14 amino acids. CDR1 is MRHNA and CDR2 is SNTAGT in the germline V gene. Trimming removed 7 bases from V and 8 bases from J, with 17 bases in between. The chain's CDR3 is CASTKQGVEEKLFF. CDR3 sequence (DNA): TGTGCCAGCACGAAACAGGGAGTTGAAGAAAAACTGTTTTTT.

Many counts were recorded for this clonotype. The genes are TRBV28 and TRBJ1-4, with D possibly matching TRBD1 (5 bases). CDR1 and CDR2 (germline): MDHEN, SYDVKM. This CDR3 has 17 amino acids. V shed 3 bases and J shed 0 bases, with 14 bases lying between them. This chain's CDR3 is CASSFRPGGATNEKLFF. CDR3 nucleotides: TGTGCCAGCAGTTTTCGACCGGGGGGAGCAACTAATGAAAAACTGTTTTTT.

This clonotype was seen a handful of times. DNA of the CDR3: TGTGCCATCCGTGGGTGGGCCGGGGAGCTGTTTTTT. Translated, it gives CAIRGWAGELFF. The rearrangement joins TRBV10-3 to TRBJ2-2, with D hard to call. Looked up from germline, CDR1 is ENHRY and CDR2 is SYGVKD. The CDR3 loop spans 12 amino acids. Trimming took off 8 bases at V and 6 bases at J, with 10 bases between the two ends.

The rearrangement uses TRBV6-5 and TRBJ2-2; D unclear. The V end lost 6 bases, the J end lost 1 base, and 9 bases lay between the germline ends. Germline V lookup: CDR1 MNHEY, CDR2 SVGAGI. The CDR3 has 14 residues. The CDR3 loop is CASRSGRNTGELFF. In DNA, the CDR3 is TGTGCCAGCAGGTCAGGACGGAACACCGGGGAGCTGTTTTTT.

This clonotype was counted at least ten times. The genes are TRBV20-1 and TRBJ2-1; TRBD2 aligns across 13 bases. V trimming: 1 base; J trimming: 7 bases; junction bases outside the gene matches: 4. The CDR3 is 15 residues long. Germline V lookup: CDR1 DFQATT, CDR2 SNEGSKA (reference sequence). CDR3 loop: CSARGTSGSGNEQFF. In nucleotides, the CDR3 is TGCAGTGCTAGAGGGACTAGCGGGAGTGGGAATGAGCAGTTCTTC.